One and the same sample provided the 14 T cell receptor beta chains below, sequenced in a study of T cells after yellow fever vaccination. A single record per CDR3 protein comes from TCRdb applying MiXCR to the 5' RACE reads. Of 400,000 to 450,000 distinct CDR3 sequences detected, about 17% appear once; the ten largest clones hold about 18%. Sequenced here: PBMCs, sampled before the yellow fever booster vaccination. The receptors shown here come from a man aged 18 to 30 who received the YFV17D yellow fever vaccine.

The V and J genes are TRBV7-2 and TRBJ1-6; weak D call: TRBD1 (6 bases). Trimming shortened V by 0 bases and J by 10 bases, and 13 bases separated the two germline ends. Germline V gene data show CDR1 as SGHTA and CDR2 as FQGNSA. The CDR3 is 15 residues long. As DNA, the CDR3 is TGTGCCAGCAGCTTAGCTTCAGGGGCAGGGTCACCCCTCCACTTT. Amino acids: CASSLASGAGSPLHF.

There are a few counts of this clonotype. The chain has TRBV28 and TRBJ2-5; weak D call: TRBD2 (5 bases). Trimming took off 5 bases at V and 7 bases at J, with 17 bases between the two ends. The CDR3 covers 14 residues. CDR1 is MDHEN and CDR2 is SYDVKM in the germline V gene. The CDR3 loop is CASSPWNGKGTQYF. The DNA of the CDR3 is TGTGCCAGCAGTCCCTGGAACGGGAAAGGGACCCAGTACTTC.

This clonotype was seen a handful of times. The rearrangement joins TRBV30 to TRBJ2-5; unclear D gene. Looked up from germline, CDR1 is GTSNPN and CDR2 is SVGIG (reference sequence). V dropped 0 bases and J dropped 4 bases, with 6 bases sitting between them. This CDR3 contains 12 residues. In nucleotides, the CDR3 is TGTGCCTGGAGTGTACGGGTAGAGACCCAGTACTTC. Encoded protein: CAWSVRVETQYF.

The table lists this clonotype with a few counts. The gene calls are TRBV7-6 and TRBJ2-7, with D uncertain. The CDR3 runs to 12 residues. V was cut by 1 base and J by 7 bases, with 8 bases left in between. Per the germline V gene, CDR1 is SGHVS and CDR2 is FNYEAQ. CDR3 DNA: TGTGCCAGCAGCTTAGTCGGTTGGGAGCAGTACTTC. Translation gives CASSLVGWEQYF.

In this sample, this clonotype turned up a few times. V and J are TRBV29-1 and TRBJ2-3; possible D gene TRBD2, 5 bases. Germline lookup yields CDR1 SQVTM and CDR2 ANQGSEA. The CDR3 is 12 residues long. V was clipped by 4 bases and J by 3 bases, with 8 bases between them. CDR3 sequence: CSVARGTDTQYF. In DNA form, the CDR3 reads TGCAGCGTTGCACGAGGGACAGATACGCAGTATTTT.

This clonotype has ten or more counts. The chain carries TRBV5-1 and TRBJ2-4; TRBD1 matches 11 bases. CDR1 and CDR2 from the germline V gene are SGHRS and YFSETQ. After removal of 4 bases from V and 16 bases from J, the junction contained 10 bases not matched to a gene. The CDR3 consists of 13 residues. CDR3 loop: CASSTQSGQGAYF. As DNA, the CDR3 is TGCGCCAGCAGCACACAATCCGGACAGGGGGCATACTTC. The variable domain in full, completed from reference TRBV5-1 and TRBJ2-4, reads KAGVTQTPRYLIKTRGQQVTLSCSPISGHRSVSWYQQTPGQGLQFLFEYFSETQRNKGNFPGRFSGRQFSNSRSEMNVSTLELGDSALYLCASSTQSGQGAYFGAGTRLSVL.

The chain employs TRBV24-1 and TRBJ1-5, with D perhaps TRBD1 (6 bases). V lost 3 bases and J 11 bases, leaving 16 bases between the germline ends. The CDR3 spans 14 residues. The germline CDR1 and CDR2 sequences are KGHDR and SFDVKD. The CDR3 loop is CATSDAGQGVAQHF. CDR3 in DNA: TGTGCCACCAGTGATGCGGGACAAGGGGTAGCCCAGCATTTT.

Many counts were recorded for this clonotype. The gene calls are TRBV2 and TRBJ2-2, with 11 bases aligning to TRBD1. The V gene end was trimmed by 10 bases and the J gene end by 5 bases; junction bases not matched to a gene: 9. This CDR3 is built from 15 residues. Per germline, CDR1 SNHLY and CDR2 FYNNEI. Here the CDR3 DNA reads TGTGCCACCTGGGCGGGACAGGGGGGGACCGGGGAGCTGTTTTTT. It encodes CATWAGQGGTGELFF.

This clonotype has only a few counts. This chain connects TRBV5-1 to TRBJ1-1; D not resolved. Germline CDR1 is SGHRS and CDR2 is YFSETQ. Trimming left V 2 bases short and J 0 bases short, with 5 bases between. The CDR3 loop spans 13 amino acids. CDR3 protein: CASSFTLNTEAFF. The CDR3 region has the DNA TGCGCCAGCAGCTTCACGCTGAACACTGAAGCTTTCTTT.

The table lists this clonotype with a few counts. The chain joins TRBV28 to TRBJ1-2; the D is unclear. Per germline, CDR1 MDHEN and CDR2 SYDVKM. Trimming took off 5 bases at V and 4 bases at J, with 17 bases between the two ends. The CDR3 is 15 amino acids. CDR3 DNA: TGTGCCAGCAGTCCCCACGAGGGTCGTATCTATGGCTACACCTTC. Protein sequence: CASSPHEGRIYGYTF.

This clonotype was observed a handful of times. The gene calls are TRBV5-6 and TRBJ1-1; 9 nucleotides align to TRBD1. The ends lost 2 bases at V and 3 bases at J; junction bases unmatched: 2. CDR1 is SGHDT and CDR2 is YYEEEE in the germline V gene. This CDR3 spans 14 amino acids. The CDR3 loop reads CASSFGTGYTEAFF. In DNA, the CDR3 is TGTGCCAGCAGCTTCGGGACAGGGTACACTGAAGCTTTCTTT.

A remark on this clonotype: Mismatch with germline at one junction end may stem from a read error. The V call is TRBV7-9, the J call TRBJ2-1; no clear D. CDR1 is SEHNR, CDR2 FQNEAQ, per germline (reference sequence). There are 8 residues in the CDR3. The chain's CDR3 is CASSPLWF. DNA for the CDR3: TGTGCCAGCAGCCCTTTGTGGTTC.

Only a few counts were recorded for this clonotype. This rearrangement joins TRBV9 to TRBJ1-3; D uncertain. Germline assignment: CDR1 SGDLS and CDR2 YYNGEE. V gave up 3 bases and J gave up 8 bases, with 15 bases separating them. The CDR3 totals 14 residues. CDR3 nucleotides: TGTGCCAGCAGCGCCCAGGTGGGGTCGCACACCATATATTTT. Amino acids: CASSAQVGSHTIYF.

The genes are TRBV6-5 and TRBJ2-1; the match to TRBD1 covers 10 bases. With 6 bases clipped from V and 7 bases from J, the junction kept 3 bases outside the gene matches. This CDR3 has 13 amino acids. The germline V gene encodes CDR1 MNHEY and CDR2 SVGAGI. CDR3: CASRRTGGNEQFF. CDR3 DNA sequence: TGTGCCAGCAGACGGACAGGGGGGAATGAGCAGTTCTTC.